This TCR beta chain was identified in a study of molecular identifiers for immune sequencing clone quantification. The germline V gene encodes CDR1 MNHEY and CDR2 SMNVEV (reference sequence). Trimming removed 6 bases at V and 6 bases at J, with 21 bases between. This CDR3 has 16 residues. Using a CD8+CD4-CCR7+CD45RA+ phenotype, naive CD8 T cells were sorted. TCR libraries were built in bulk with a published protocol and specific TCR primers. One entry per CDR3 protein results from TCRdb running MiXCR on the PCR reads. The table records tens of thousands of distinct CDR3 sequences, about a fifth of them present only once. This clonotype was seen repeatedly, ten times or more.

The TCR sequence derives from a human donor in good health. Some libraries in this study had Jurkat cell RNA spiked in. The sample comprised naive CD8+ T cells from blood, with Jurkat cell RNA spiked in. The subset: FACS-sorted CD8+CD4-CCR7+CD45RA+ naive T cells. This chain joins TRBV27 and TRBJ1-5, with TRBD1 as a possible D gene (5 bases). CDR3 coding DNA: TGTGCCAGCAGCTTACCCCCTGTGCAGGGTCCTCAGCCCCAGCATTTT. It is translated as CASSLPPVQGPQPQHF.